This TCR beta chain derives from a study of T cell changes during pregnancy in multiple sclerosis (dated by TCRdb to the late 2010s). Some background on the complete study: The study examined how the T cell repertoire changed over the course of pregnancy in women with multiple sclerosis.

As regards this clone: Which antigen it targets is not known. No much larger clone exists at a distance of one base, and base qualities are not known.

Inclusive of the bounding cysteine and phenylalanine, the CDR3 is 15 residues long. Here the CDR3 DNA is all that survives: 45 bases in frame from base 1. The germline V gene encodes CDR1 WNHNN and CDR2 SYGVQD (reference sequence). Trimming takes 0 bases from V and 6 bases from J, and the germline ends sit 15 bases apart. Libraries were constructed by the immunoSEQ multiplex PCR assay. TCRdb retrieved this table from immuneACCESS and kept in-frame rearrangements only. Not all clones are present; in checked studies, unresolved V genes account for under half, and no reason is known for the remainder. The sample records 98,000 or so clones, roughly 92% of which are singletons. The ten biggest clones cover 0.99% of the sample.

The chain is made from TRBV10-1 and TRBJ2-7; there is no confident call for the D gene. The origin of this receptor is a female donor with multiple sclerosis, enrolled in a pregnancy study. Source: peripheral blood, taken after pregnancy. The CDR3 here reads CASSESTRDASEQYF. The nucleotide sequence reads as follows: TGCGCCAGCAGTGAGTCGACTCGAGACGCGAGCGAGCAGTACTTC.